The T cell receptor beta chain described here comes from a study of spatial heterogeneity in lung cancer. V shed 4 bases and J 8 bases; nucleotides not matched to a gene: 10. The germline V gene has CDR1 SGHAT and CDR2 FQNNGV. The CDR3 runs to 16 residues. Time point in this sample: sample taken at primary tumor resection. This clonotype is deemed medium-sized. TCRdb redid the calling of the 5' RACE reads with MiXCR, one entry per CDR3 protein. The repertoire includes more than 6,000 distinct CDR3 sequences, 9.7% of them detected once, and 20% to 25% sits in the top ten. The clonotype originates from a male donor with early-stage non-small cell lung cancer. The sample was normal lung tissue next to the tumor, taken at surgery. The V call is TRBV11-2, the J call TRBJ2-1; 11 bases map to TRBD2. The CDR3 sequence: CASSSFSGRARDEQFF. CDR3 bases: TGTGCCAGCAGCTCATTTAGCGGGAGGGCCAGGGATGAGCAGTTCTTC.